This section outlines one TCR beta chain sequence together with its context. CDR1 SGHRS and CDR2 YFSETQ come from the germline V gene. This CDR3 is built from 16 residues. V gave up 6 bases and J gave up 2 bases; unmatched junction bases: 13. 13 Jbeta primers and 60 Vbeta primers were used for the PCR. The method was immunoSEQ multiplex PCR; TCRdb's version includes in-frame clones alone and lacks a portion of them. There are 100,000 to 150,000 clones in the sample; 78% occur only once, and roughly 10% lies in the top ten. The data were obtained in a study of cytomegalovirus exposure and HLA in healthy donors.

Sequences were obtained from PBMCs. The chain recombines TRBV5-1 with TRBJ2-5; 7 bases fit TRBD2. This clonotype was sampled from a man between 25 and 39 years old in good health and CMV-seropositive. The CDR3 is CASTTGPGLKQETQYF. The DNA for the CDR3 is TGCGCCAGCACCACAGGCCCGGGACTAAAACAAGAGACCCAGTACTTC.